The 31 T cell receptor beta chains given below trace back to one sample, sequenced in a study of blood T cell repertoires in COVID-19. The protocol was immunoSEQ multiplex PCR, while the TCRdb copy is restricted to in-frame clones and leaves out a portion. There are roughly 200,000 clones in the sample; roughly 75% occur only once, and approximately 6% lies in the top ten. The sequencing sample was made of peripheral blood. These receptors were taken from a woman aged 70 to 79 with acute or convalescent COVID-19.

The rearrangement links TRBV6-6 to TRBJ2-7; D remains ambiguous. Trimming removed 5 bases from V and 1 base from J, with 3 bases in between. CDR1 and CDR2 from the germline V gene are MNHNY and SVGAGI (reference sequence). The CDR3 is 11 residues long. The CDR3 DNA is TGTGCCAGCAGTCCTTCCTACGAGCAGTACTTC. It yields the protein CASSPSYEQYF.

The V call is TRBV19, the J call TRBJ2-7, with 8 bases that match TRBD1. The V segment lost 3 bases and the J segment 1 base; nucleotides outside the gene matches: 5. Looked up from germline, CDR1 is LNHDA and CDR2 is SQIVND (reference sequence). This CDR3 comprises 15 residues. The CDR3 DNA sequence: TGTGCCAGTAGTATCGGGCAGGGGGCTTCCTACGAGCAGTACTTC. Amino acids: CASSIGQGASYEQYF.

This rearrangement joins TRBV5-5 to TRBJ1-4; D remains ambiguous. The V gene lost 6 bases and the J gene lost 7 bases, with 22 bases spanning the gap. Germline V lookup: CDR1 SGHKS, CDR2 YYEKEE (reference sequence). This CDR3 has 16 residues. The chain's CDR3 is CASNGSPGGGSEKLFF. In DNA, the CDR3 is TGTGCCAGCAACGGGTCCCCGGGAGGAGGGAGTGAAAAACTGTTTTTT.

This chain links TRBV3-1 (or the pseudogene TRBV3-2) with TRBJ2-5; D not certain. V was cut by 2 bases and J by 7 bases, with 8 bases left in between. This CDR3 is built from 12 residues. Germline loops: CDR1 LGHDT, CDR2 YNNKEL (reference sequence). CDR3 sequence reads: CASSQTDRTQYF. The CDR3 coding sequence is TGTGCCAGCAGCCAAACTGATAGGACCCAGTACTTC.

CDR3 region: CASSTGDSNQPQHF. In DNA form, the CDR3 reads TGTGCCAGCTCGACAGGGGATAGCAATCAGCCCCAGCATTTT. The gene calls are TRBV18 and TRBJ1-5, with 8 bases that match TRBD1. Germline trimming cut 6 bases from V and 0 bases from J; bases unmatched to any gene: 1. This CDR3 spans 14 amino acids. Germline V CDR1 and CDR2: KGHSH, LQKENI.

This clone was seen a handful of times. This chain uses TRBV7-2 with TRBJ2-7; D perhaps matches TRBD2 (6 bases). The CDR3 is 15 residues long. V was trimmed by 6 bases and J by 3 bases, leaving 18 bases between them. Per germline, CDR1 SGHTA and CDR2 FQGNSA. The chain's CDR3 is CASRHPWDLGYEQYF. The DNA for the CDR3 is TGTGCCAGCAGACATCCCTGGGACTTGGGCTACGAGCAGTACTTC.

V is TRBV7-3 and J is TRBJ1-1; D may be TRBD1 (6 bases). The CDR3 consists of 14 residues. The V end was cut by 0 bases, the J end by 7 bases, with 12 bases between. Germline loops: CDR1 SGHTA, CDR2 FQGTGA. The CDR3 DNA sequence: TGTGCCAGCAGCTTAACGACGCAAGGGGGTGAAGCTTTCTTT. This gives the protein CASSLTTQGGEAFF. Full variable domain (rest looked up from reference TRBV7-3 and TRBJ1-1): GAGVSQTPSNKVTEKGKYVELRCDPISGHTALYWYRQSLGQGPEFLIYFQGTGAADDSGLPNDRFFAVRPEGSVSTLKIQRTERGDSAVYLCASSLTTQGGEAFFGQGTRLTVV.

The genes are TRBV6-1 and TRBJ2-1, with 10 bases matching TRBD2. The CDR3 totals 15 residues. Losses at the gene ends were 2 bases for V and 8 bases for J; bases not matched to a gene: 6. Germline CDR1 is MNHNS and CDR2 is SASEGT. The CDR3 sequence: CASSESLAGVHEQFF. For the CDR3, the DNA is TGTGCCAGCAGTGAAAGTCTAGCGGGAGTGCATGAGCAGTTCTTC.

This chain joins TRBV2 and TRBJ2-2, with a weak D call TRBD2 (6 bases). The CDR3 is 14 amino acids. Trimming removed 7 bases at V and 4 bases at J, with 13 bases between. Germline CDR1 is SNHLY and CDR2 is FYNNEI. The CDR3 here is CASKAGTVTGELFF. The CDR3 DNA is TGTGCCAGCAAGGCAGGGACTGTCACCGGGGAGCTGTTTTTT.

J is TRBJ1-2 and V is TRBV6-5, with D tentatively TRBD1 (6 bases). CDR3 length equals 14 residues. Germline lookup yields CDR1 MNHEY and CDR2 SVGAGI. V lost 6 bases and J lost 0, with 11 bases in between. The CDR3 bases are TGTGCCAGCAGGGCAGGGGATTCTAACTATGGCTACACCTTC. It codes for CASRAGDSNYGYTF.

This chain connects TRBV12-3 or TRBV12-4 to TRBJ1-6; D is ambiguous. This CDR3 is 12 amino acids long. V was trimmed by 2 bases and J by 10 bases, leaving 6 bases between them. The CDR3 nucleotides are TGTGCCAGCAGTTTATCCCGGTCACCCCTCCACTTT. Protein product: CASSLSRSPLHF.

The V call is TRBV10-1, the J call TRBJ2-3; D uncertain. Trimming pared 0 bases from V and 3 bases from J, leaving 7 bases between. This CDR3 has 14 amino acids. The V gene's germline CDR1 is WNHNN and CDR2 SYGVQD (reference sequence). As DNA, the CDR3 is TGCGCCAGCAGTGAGTCGTTAGCAACAGATACGCAGTATTTT. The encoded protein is CASSESLATDTQYF.

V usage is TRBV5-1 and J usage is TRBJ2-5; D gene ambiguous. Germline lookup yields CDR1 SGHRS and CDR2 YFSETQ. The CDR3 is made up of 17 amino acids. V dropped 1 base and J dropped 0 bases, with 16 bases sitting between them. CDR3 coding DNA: TGCGCCAGCAGCTTGTATACGGTAGACATCTACCAAGAGACCCAGTACTTC. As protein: CASSLYTVDIYQETQYF.

The CDR3, as DNA: TGTGCCAGCCGTAGCGACACAGATACGCAGTATTTT. Amino acids: CASRSDTDTQYF. The chain carries TRBV12-3 or TRBV12-4 and TRBJ2-3; D is possibly TRBD2 (5 bases). The germline V and J ends were trimmed by 8 bases and 2 bases, with 8 bases remaining between them. This CDR3 is 12 amino acids long.

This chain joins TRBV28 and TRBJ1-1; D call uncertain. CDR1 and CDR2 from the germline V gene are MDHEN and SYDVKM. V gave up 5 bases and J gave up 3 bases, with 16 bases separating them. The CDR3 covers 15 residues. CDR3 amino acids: CASSRLGIEDTEAFF. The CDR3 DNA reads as TGTGCCAGCAGTCGGTTAGGCATAGAGGACACTGAAGCTTTCTTT.

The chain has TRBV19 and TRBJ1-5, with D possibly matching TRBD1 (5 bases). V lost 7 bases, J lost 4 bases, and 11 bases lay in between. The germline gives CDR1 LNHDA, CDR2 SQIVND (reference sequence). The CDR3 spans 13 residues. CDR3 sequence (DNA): TGTGCCAGTACCCCCGGGGGTAATCAGCCCCAGCATTTT. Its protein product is CASTPGGNQPQHF.

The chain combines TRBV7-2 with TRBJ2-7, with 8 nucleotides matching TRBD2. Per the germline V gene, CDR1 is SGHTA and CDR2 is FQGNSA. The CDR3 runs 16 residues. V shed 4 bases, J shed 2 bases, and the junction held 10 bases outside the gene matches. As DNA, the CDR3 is TGTGCCAGCAGCTCTGGGGGAGCGGGAGTTCCCTACGAGCAGTACTTC. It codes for CASSSGGAGVPYEQYF.

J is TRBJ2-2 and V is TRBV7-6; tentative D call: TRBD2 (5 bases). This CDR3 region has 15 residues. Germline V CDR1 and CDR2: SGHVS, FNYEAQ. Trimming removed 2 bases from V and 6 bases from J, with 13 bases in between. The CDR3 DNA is TGTGCCAGCAGCTTAATTGGGCCGGAGGCCGGGGAGCTGTTTTTT. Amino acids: CASSLIGPEAGELFF.

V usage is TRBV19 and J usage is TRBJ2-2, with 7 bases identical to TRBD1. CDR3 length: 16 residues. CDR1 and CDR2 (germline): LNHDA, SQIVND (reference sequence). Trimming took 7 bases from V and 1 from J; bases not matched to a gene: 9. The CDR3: CASKYAGTENTGELFF. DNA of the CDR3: TGTGCCAGTAAATATGCCGGGACAGAGAACACCGGGGAGCTGTTTTTT.

In DNA form, the CDR3 reads TGTGCCAGCAGCTTGGTCAGGAGGGCTGAAGCTTTCTTT. This gives the protein CASSLVRRAEAFF. V usage is TRBV11-2 and J usage is TRBJ1-1; D unclear. Trimming removed 3 bases from V and 6 bases from J, with 11 bases in between. Germline loops: CDR1 SGHAT, CDR2 FQNNGV. CDR3 size: 13 residues.

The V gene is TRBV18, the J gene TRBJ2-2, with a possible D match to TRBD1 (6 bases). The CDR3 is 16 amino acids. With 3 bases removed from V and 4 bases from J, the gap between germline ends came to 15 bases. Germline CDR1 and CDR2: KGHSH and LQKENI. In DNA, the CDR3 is TGTGCCAGCTCACCGGTACAGGGCGGAGGCACCGGGGAGCTGTTTTTT. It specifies CASSPVQGGGTGELFF.

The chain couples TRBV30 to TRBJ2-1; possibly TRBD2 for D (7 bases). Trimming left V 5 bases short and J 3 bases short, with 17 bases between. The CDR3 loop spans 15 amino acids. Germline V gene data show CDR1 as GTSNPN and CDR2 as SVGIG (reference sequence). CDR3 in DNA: TGTGCCTGGCAAGGGGGGGACGGGAGCTACAATGAGCAGTTCTTC. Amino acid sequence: CAWQGGDGSYNEQFF.

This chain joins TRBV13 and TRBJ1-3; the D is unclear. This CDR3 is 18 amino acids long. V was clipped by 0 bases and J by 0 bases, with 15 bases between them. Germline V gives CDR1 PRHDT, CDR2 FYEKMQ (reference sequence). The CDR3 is CASSLGLGRSLSGNTIYF. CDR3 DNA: TGTGCCAGCAGCTTAGGTCTCGGCAGGTCCCTCTCTGGAAACACCATATATTTT.

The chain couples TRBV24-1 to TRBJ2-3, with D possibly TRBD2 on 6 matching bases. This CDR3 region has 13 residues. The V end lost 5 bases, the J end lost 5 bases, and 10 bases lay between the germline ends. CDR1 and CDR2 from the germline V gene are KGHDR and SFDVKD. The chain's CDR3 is CATSGSGGDTQYF. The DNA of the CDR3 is TGTGCCACCAGTGGATCCGGGGGAGATACGCAGTATTTT.

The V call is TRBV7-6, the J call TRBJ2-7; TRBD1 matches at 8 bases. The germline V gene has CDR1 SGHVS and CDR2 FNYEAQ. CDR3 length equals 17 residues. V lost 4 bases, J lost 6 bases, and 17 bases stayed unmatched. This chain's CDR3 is CASSSQRQGRPFSEQYF. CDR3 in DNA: TGTGCCAGCAGCTCCCAAAGACAGGGGCGGCCTTTTAGCGAGCAGTACTTC.

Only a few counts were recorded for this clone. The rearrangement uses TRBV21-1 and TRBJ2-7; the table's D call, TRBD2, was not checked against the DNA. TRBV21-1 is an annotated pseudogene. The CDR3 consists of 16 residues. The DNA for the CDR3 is TGTGCCAGCAGCCCCGCCGGGTATGGATTAAACTACGAGCAGTACTTC. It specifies CASSPAGYGLNYEQYF.

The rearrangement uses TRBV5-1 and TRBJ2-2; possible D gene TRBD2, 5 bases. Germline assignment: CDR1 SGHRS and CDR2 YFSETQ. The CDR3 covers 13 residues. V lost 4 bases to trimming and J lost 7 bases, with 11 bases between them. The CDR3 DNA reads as TGCGCCAGCAGCCCGGGAAAGGGCGGGGAGCTGTTTTTT. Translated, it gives CASSPGKGGELFF.

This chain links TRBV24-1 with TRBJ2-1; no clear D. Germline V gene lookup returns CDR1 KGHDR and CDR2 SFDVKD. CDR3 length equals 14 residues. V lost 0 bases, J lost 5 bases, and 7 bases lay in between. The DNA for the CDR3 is TGTGCCACCAGTGATTTGCGTAGTAACAATGAGCAGTTCTTC. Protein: CATSDLRSNNEQFF.

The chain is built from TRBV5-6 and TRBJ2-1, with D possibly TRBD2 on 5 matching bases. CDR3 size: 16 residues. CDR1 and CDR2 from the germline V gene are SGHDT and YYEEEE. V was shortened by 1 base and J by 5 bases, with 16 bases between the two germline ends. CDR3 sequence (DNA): TGTGCCAGCAGCTTGTTGGGAGTCCTTAATAACAATGAGCAGTTCTTC. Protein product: CASSLLGVLNNNEQFF. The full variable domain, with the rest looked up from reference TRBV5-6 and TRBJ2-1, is DAGVTQSPTHLIKTRGQQVTLRCSPKSGHDTVSWYQQALGQGPQFIFQYYEEEERQRGNFPDRFSGHQFPNYSSELNVNALLLGDSALYLCASSLLGVLNNNEQFFGPGTRLTVL.

The CDR3 spells CASSTQTGPLEAFF. The DNA for the CDR3 is TGTGCCAGTAGTACGCAGACAGGGCCCCTCGAAGCTTTCTTT. The J gene is TRBJ1-1, the V gene TRBV19; 7 bases fit TRBD1. This CDR3 region has 14 residues. Per the germline V gene, CDR1 is LNHDA and CDR2 is SQIVND (reference sequence). The J segment lost 8 bases and the V segment lost 4 bases, leaving 10 bases of the junction unmatched.

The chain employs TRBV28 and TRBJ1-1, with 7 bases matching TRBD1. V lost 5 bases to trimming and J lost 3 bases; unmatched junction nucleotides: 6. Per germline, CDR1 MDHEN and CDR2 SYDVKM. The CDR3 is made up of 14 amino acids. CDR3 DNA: TGTGCCAGCAGTGGGGGACAGATTTACACTGAAGCTTTCTTT. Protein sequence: CASSGGQIYTEAFF.